This T cell receptor beta chain was retrieved from a study of T-cell reconstitution after alpha-beta-depleted transplantation in children. General study results and limits: Some patients' high day-60 TCRbeta diversity was traced to surviving recipient T cells and thymic progenitors. Several hundred expanded graft clones reportedly supplied alpha-beta T cells about two months after transplant.

Preparation of the TCRbeta library involved a method that used unique molecular identifiers. TCRdb independently ran MiXCR on the PCR reads; one entry per CDR3 protein. The profile shows about 980,000 distinct CDR3 sequences, roughly 31% of them singletons. This clonotype was counted between two and nine times. Antigen specificity is unknown. Germline V gives CDR1 MNHEY, CDR2 SVGAGI. The CDR3 runs 17 residues. The ends lost 6 bases at V and 10 bases at J; junction bases unmatched: 20. Sequenced material: PBMCs, mostly from graft donor cells, taken 360 days after TCRalphabeta/CD19-depleted stem cell transplant. The V and J genes are TRBV6-5 and TRBJ2-1; 8 bases are shared with TRBD2. The clonotype was recovered from a boy under three years old who had a stem cell transplant for SCID, so the T cells may come from the graft donor. The CDR3 is CASSRLALGTRGREQFF. The CDR3 DNA follows: TGTGCCAGCAGCAGACTAGCGTTGGGGACCCGGGGGAGGGAGCAGTTCTTC.